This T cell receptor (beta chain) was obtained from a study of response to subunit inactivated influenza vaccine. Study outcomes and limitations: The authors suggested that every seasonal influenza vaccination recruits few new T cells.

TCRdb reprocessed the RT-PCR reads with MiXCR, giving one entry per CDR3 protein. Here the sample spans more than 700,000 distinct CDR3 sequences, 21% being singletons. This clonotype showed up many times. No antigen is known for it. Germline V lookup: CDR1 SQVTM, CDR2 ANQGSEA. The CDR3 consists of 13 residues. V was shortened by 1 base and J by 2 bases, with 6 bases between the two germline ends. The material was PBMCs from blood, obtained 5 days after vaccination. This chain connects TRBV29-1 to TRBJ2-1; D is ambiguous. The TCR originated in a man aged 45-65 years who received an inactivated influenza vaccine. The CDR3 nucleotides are TGCAGCGTTGAAGGCCCACCCTACAATGAGCAGTTCTTC. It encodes CSVEGPPYNEQFF.